A single sample gave rise to the 21 T cell receptor beta chains below, sequenced in a study of blood T cell repertoires in COVID-19. Sequencing was performed with immunoSEQ multiplex PCR; in TCRdb, only in-frame clones are kept and a portion is missing. The sample holds roughly 170,000 clones, around 80% seen once. The sequencing input was PBMCs or T cells enriched from blood (not recorded which). These receptors were taken from a man aged 50-59 years who had recovered from COVID-19.

The chain has TRBV19 and TRBJ1-1; 10 positions match TRBD1. The CDR3 loop spans 15 amino acids. Germline CDR1 is LNHDA and CDR2 is SQIVND (reference sequence). V was pared by 7 bases and J by 5 bases, with 10 bases of the junction left unmatched. The CDR3 nucleotides read TGTGCCAGTATCCCAACGGGACAGGGGATGACTGAAGCTTTCTTT. Translation gives CASIPTGQGMTEAFF.

This chain joins TRBV4-1 and TRBJ2-5; 11 bases map to TRBD2. V dropped 4 bases and J dropped 1; count of bases not matched to a gene: 5. Per the germline V gene, CDR1 is MGHRA and CDR2 is YSYEKL. This CDR3 is 16 amino acids long. The CDR3 protein is CASSPYGTSGQETQYF. CDR3 nucleotide sequence: TGCGCCAGCAGCCCATACGGGACTAGCGGCCAAGAGACCCAGTACTTC.

The chain employs TRBV18 and TRBJ1-4, with no clear D. Per germline, CDR1 KGHSH and CDR2 LQKENI. Trimming took off 3 bases at V and 8 bases at J, with 13 bases between the two ends. The CDR3 sequence is 14 residues long. In DNA, the CDR3 is TGTGCCAGCTCACCCGAGCCTTCATTAGAAAAACTGTTTTTT. Translating it yields CASSPEPSLEKLFF.

J is TRBJ1-2 and V is TRBV5-1; 7 bases map to TRBD1. Per germline, CDR1 SGHRS and CDR2 YFSETQ. The CDR3 is 14 residues long. V shed 0 bases, J shed 6 bases, and the junction held 5 bases outside the gene matches. The CDR3 nucleotides are TGCGCCAGCAGCTTGGAAGGGACAGTTCATGGCTACACCTTC. Protein sequence: CASSLEGTVHGYTF.

The chain recombines TRBV3-1 (or the pseudogene TRBV3-2) with TRBJ1-6; TRBD1 matches 9 bases. CDR3 length equals 14 residues. Unmatched junction bases numbered 1, after V lost 3 bases and J lost 7 bases. Germline V gene sequence: CDR1 LGHDT, CDR2 YNNKEL (reference sequence). CDR3 residues: CASSQGTGNSPLHF. The CDR3 DNA follows: TGTGCCAGCAGCCAGGGGACAGGGAATTCACCCCTCCACTTT.

V is TRBV28 and J is TRBJ1-4; D is undetermined. Trimming pared 6 bases from V and 8 bases from J, leaving 16 bases between. The CDR3 has 14 residues. The germline gives CDR1 MDHEN, CDR2 SYDVKM. The CDR3, as DNA: TGTGCCAGCAGCTTTCCGAATGAGAGGGAAAAACTGTTTTTT. Translating gives CASSFPNEREKLFF. The whole variable domain, remainder taken from reference TRBV28 and TRBJ1-4, is DVKVTQSSRYLVKRTGEKVFLECVQDMDHENMFWYRQDPGLGLRLIYFSYDVKMKEKGDIPEGYSVSREKKERFSLILESASTNQTSMYLCASSFPNEREKLFFGSGTQLSVL.

This sequence joins TRBV28 and TRBJ1-6, with 7 bases that match TRBD1. The CDR3 runs 16 residues. CDR1 and CDR2 from the germline V gene are MDHEN and SYDVKM. Trimming at V came to 6 bases and at J to 6 bases, leaving 11 bases not matched to a gene. CDR3 DNA sequence: TGTGCCAGCAGCCCCGGGGAGGCAGGGGGTAATTCACCCCTCCACTTT. As protein: CASSPGEAGGNSPLHF.

The chain links TRBV6-5 to TRBJ2-7, with a weak D call TRBD2 (5 bases). The germline CDR1 and CDR2 sequences are MNHEY and SVGAGI. Trimming took 6 bases from V and 6 from J, leaving 9 bases between them. CDR3 length equals 11 residues. As DNA, the CDR3 is TGTGCCAGCAGGGGAGTCCGCGAGCAGTACTTC. Residues: CASRGVREQYF.

This clone was counted only a few times. The genes are TRBV7-9 and TRBJ1-1; 9 bases agree with TRBD1. CDR1 is SEHNR, CDR2 FQNEAQ, per germline (reference sequence). With V trimmed by 1 base and J by 3 bases, 9 bases remained unmatched. The CDR3 totals 17 residues. CDR3 sequence reads: CASSLETGTGRDTEAFF. CDR3 coding DNA: TGTGCCAGCAGCTTAGAGACCGGGACAGGGCGTGACACTGAAGCTTTCTTT.

This chain connects TRBV3-1 (or the pseudogene TRBV3-2) to TRBJ2-1; 8 nucleotides match TRBD2. The CDR3 loop spans 15 amino acids. With V trimmed by 5 bases and J by 4 bases, 7 bases remained unmatched. Germline V lookup: CDR1 LGHDT, CDR2 YNNKEL (reference sequence). The CDR3 region is CASSGGQRGYNEQFF. CDR3 nucleotide sequence: TGTGCCAGCAGCGGGGGGCAGCGGGGGTACAATGAGCAGTTCTTC.

This clone was counted once. The chain recombines TRBV4-3 with TRBJ1-1, with D unresolved. CDR3 size: 13 residues. The germline CDR1 and CDR2 sequences are LGHNA and YSLEER. Between the trimmed V and J ends, which lost 1 base and 3 bases, there was a span of 6 bases. CDR3 sequence (DNA): TGCGCCAGCAGCCAAGGACTGTACACTGAAGCTTTCTTT. Translation gives CASSQGLYTEAFF.

V usage is TRBV6-2 or TRBV6-3 and J usage is TRBJ2-5; D possibly corresponds to TRBD2 (5 bases). Germline CDR1 is MNHEY and CDR2 is SVGEGT. The V gene lost 5 bases and the J gene lost 1 base, with 11 bases spanning the gap. The CDR3 is 14 residues long. CDR3: CASSRGFAQETQYF. CDR3 nucleotides: TGTGCCAGCAGTCGGGGTTTCGCCCAAGAGACCCAGTACTTC.

The genes are TRBV27 and TRBJ1-5; possibly TRBD1 for D (6 bases). Trimming pared 2 bases from V and 7 bases from J, leaving 12 bases between. CDR1 and CDR2 (germline): MNHEY, SMNVEV (reference sequence). The CDR3 has 14 amino acids. The DNA for the CDR3 is TGTGCCAGCAGTTTAGAGGGAGGGGGACAGCCCCAGCATTTT. Protein sequence: CASSLEGGGQPQHF.

V gene TRBV11-2 combines with J gene TRBJ2-3, with no clear D. V dropped 2 bases and J dropped 5 bases, with 11 bases sitting between them. The germline V gene has CDR1 SGHAT and CDR2 FQNNGV. The CDR3 is made up of 14 amino acids. CDR3 DNA: TGTGCCAGCAGCTTAACTTCCCCCCGAGATACGCAGTATTTT. Translation gives CASSLTSPRDTQYF.

The rearrangement uses TRBV19 and TRBJ2-3; 9 bases map to TRBD1. The J segment lost 1 base and the V segment lost 3 bases, leaving 5 bases of the junction unmatched. This CDR3 has 16 amino acids. Germline V gene sequence: CDR1 LNHDA, CDR2 SQIVND (reference sequence). CDR3 in DNA: TGTGCCAGTAGTATGCAACAGGGGGCAGGCACAGATACGCAGTATTTT. This gives the protein CASSMQQGAGTDTQYF.

CDR3 amino acids: CASSLLPLAGDTQYF. CDR3 coding DNA: TGTGCCAGCAGTCTCCTCCCACTAGCGGGGGATACGCAGTATTTT. The chain carries TRBV27 and TRBJ2-3; 10 nucleotides align to TRBD2. The germline V gene has CDR1 MNHEY and CDR2 SMNVEV (reference sequence). The CDR3 extends over 15 amino acids. V lost 5 bases, J lost 6 bases, and 8 bases stayed unmatched.

The rearrangement uses TRBV5-1 and TRBJ1-5; no definite D call. The CDR3 sequence is 16 residues long. V lost 0 bases to trimming and J lost 1 base, with 11 bases between them. The germline V gene has CDR1 SGHRS and CDR2 YFSETQ. Here the CDR3 DNA reads TGCGCCAGCAGCTTGGCGCCCAGAGGGAGCAATCAGCCCCAGCATTTT. Amino acids: CASSLAPRGSNQPQHF. Filled out from reference TRBV5-1 and TRBJ1-5, the complete variable domain reads KAGVTQTPRYLIKTRGQQVTLSCSPISGHRSVSWYQQTPGQGLQFLFEYFSETQRNKGNFPGRFSGRQFSNSRSEMNVSTLELGDSALYLCASSLAPRGSNQPQHFGDGTRLSIL.

The V call is TRBV5-6, the J call TRBJ1-1; tentative D call: TRBD1 (5 bases). The CDR3 contains 14 residues. CDR1 is SGHDT, CDR2 YYEEEE, per germline. V was shortened by 4 bases and J by 4 bases, with 14 bases between the two germline ends. As DNA, the CDR3 is TGTGCCAGCAGCCCGGGGAGGGGAGGCACTGAAGCTTTCTTT. Translated, it gives CASSPGRGGTEAFF.

A few counts support this clone. V usage is TRBV28 and J usage is TRBJ1-5, with D perhaps TRBD1 (5 bases). Germline V gene sequence: CDR1 MDHEN, CDR2 SYDVKM. V dropped 2 bases and J dropped 3 bases, with 14 bases sitting between them. This CDR3 contains 16 residues. CDR3 loop: CASSLGAGRFNQPQHF. The CDR3 DNA is TGTGCCAGCAGTTTAGGGGCCGGACGGTTCAATCAGCCCCAGCATTTT.

J is TRBJ1-2 and V is TRBV27; 7 bases align to TRBD1. The CDR3 runs to 15 residues. The germline V gene has CDR1 MNHEY and CDR2 SMNVEV (reference sequence). V was clipped by 6 bases and J by 6 bases; unmatched bases: 13. The CDR3 is CASSQGGPLTHGYTF. The CDR3 DNA follows: TGTGCCAGCAGCCAGGGGGGACCATTGACCCATGGCTACACCTTC.

CDR3 nucleotide sequence: TGTGCCAGCAGTTACACCCAGGGGAGAGGCTATGGCTACACCTTC. This translates into CASSYTQGRGYGYTF. The chain uses TRBV6-5 and TRBJ1-2; TRBD1 might be the D (6 bases). Germline V gives CDR1 MNHEY, CDR2 SVGAGI. The CDR3 is 15 amino acids. Trimming stripped 2 bases from V and 4 bases from J, with 14 bases between.